The clone carrying this T cell receptor beta chain has at least ten counts. Antigen: not known. The diagnostic basis comprised clinical symptoms, serum thyroxine and TRAb, thyroid ultrasound and orbital computed tomography. CDR3 length: 13 residues. Looked up from germline, CDR1 is SGHAT and CDR2 is FQNNGV. V was cut by 1 base and J by 5 bases, with 6 bases left in between. The source material, RNA transcripts, was used to amplify TCR beta CDR3 regions. HTBI primers were the set used in a first-round RT-PCR of the TCR CDR3. TCRdb recomputed calls from the multiplex PCR reads with MiXCR, one row per CDR3 protein. The sample consists of roughly 330,000 distinct CDR3 sequences, 15% to 20% of them appearing once. The data derive from a study of T cells in Graves' hyperthyroidism and ophthalmopathy. Whole-study findings and limits: Blood also showed most of the thyroid clonotypes that were expanded above 0.001.

The sequenced sample was blood. The chain has TRBV11-2 and TRBJ1-5; no clear D gene. The sequence came from a man aged 30 to 45 with Graves' hyperthyroidism. The CDR3 DNA follows: TGTGCCAGCAGCTTAGCCGAGTATCAGCCCCAGCATTTT. Amino acids: CASSLAEYQPQHF.